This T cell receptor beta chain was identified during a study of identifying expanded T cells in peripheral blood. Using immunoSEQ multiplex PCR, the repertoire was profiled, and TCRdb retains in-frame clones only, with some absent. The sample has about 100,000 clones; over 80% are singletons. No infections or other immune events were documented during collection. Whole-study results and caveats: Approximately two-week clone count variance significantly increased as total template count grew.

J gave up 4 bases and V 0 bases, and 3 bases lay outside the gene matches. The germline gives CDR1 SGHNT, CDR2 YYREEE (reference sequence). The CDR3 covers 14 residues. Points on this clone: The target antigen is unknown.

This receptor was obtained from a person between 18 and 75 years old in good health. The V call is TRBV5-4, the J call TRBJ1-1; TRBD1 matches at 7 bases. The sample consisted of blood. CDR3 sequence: CASSLDRGSTEAFF. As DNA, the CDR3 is TGTGCCAGCAGCTTGGACAGGGGAAGCACTGAAGCTTTCTTT.